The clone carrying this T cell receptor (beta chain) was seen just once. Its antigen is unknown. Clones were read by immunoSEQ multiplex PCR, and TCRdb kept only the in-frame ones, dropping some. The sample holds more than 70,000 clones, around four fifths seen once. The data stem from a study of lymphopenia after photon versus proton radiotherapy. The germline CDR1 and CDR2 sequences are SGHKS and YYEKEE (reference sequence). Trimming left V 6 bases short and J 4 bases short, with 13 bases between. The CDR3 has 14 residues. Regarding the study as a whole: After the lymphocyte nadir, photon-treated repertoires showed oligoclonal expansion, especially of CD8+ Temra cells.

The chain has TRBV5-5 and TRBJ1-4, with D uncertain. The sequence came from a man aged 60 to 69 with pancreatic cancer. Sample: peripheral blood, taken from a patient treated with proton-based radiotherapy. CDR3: CASTPGLDNEKLFF. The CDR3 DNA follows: TGTGCCAGCACCCCGGGTCTTGATAATGAAAAACTGTTTTTT.